The T cell receptor beta chain under discussion was sequenced for a study of blood T cells in healthy people across ages. General study findings and limits: Comparison with aged donors showed that long-lived donors had more naive CD4+ cells and higher diversity.

Germline CDR1 SGHRS, CDR2 YFSETQ. This CDR3 contains 15 residues. V dropped 4 bases and J dropped 5 bases, with 18 bases sitting between them. Regarding this clonotype: No antigen is known for it.

For the second PCR, which ran for about 7 to 12 cycles, a sample-barcoded 5' primer and a J-beta primer mix were used. Tagging of each cDNA molecule was performed by a template-switch adaptor with 12 random nucleotides. TCRdb redid the calling of the 5' RACE reads with MiXCR, one entry per CDR3 protein. The sample includes a few hundred thousand distinct CDR3 sequences, 25% to 30% of them seen just once. Sample donors were healthy Caucasian individuals that came from Russia, aged roughly 6 to 100. Sequenced material: blood. The clonotype comes from a woman aged 70-85 years in good health. The chain has TRBV5-1 and TRBJ2-5; the D gene is possibly TRBD2 (6 bases). The chain's CDR3 is CASSLAAGGMETQYF. For the CDR3, the DNA is TGCGCCAGCAGCCTCGCCGCCGGGGGAATGGAGACCCAGTACTTC.